This entry concerns a single T cell receptor beta chain. Repertoires were generated with immunoSEQ multiplex PCR, while TCRdb's copy carries only in-frame clones and drops some. The sample has 110,000 or so clones; around 89% are singletons. Germline loops: CDR1 SNHLY, CDR2 FYNNEI. There are 16 residues in the CDR3. V was clipped by 4 bases and J by 6 bases, with 20 bases between them. This specimen comes from a study of T cell responses to AZD1222 COVID-19 vaccine. The chain carries TRBV2 and TRBJ2-3, with D possibly being TRBD1 or TRBD2 (5 bases each). The TCR sequence derives from an adult who received the AZD1222 COVID-19 vaccine. Sample: peripheral blood, taken 28 days after the second AZD1222 dose. Here the CDR3 reads CASSVAGGISRDTQYF. The CDR3 nucleotides read TGTGCCAGCAGTGTAGCTGGGGGTATAAGTCGGGATACGCAGTATTTT.